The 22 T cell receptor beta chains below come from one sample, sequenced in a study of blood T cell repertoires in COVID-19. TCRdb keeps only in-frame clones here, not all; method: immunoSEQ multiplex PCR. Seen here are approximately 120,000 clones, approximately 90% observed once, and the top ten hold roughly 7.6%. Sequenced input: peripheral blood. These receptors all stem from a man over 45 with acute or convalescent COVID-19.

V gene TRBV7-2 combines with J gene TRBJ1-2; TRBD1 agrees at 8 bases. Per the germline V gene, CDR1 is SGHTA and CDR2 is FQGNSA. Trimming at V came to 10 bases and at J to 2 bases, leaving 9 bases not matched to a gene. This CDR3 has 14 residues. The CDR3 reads CAITLTGGNYGYTF. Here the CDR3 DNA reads TGTGCCATTACTCTAACAGGGGGAAACTATGGCTACACCTTC.

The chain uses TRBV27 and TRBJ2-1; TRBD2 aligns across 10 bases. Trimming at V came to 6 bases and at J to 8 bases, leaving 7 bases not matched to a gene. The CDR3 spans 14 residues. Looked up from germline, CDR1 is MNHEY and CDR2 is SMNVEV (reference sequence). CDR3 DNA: TGTGCCAGCAGCGGAGTAGCGGGAGGTCATGAGCAGTTCTTC. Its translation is CASSGVAGGHEQFF.

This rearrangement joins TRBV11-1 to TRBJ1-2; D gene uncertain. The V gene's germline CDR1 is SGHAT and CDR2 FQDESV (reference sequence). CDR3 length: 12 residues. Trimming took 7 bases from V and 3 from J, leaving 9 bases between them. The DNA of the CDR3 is TGTGCCAGCACACGGTCCTACTATGGCTACACCTTC. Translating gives CASTRSYYGYTF.

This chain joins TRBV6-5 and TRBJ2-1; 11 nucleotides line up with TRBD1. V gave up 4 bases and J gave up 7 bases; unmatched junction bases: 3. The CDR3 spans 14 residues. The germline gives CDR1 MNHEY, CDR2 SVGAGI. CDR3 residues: CASSSRDRGNEQFF. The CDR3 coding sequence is TGTGCCAGCAGTTCAAGGGACAGGGGGAATGAGCAGTTCTTC.

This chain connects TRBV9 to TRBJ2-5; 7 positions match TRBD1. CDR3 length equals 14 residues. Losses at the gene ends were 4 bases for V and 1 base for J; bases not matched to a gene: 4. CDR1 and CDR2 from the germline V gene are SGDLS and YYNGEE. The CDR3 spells CASSPGTVQETQYF. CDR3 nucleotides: TGTGCCAGCAGCCCTGGGACAGTCCAAGAGACCCAGTACTTC.

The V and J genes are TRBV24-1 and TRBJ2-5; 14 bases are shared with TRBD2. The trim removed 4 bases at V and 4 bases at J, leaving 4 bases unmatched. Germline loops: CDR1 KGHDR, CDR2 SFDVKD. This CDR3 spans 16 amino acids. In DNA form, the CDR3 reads TGTGCCACCAGTGACCGACTAGCGGGAGGGTTAGAGACCCAGTACTTC. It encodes CATSDRLAGGLETQYF.

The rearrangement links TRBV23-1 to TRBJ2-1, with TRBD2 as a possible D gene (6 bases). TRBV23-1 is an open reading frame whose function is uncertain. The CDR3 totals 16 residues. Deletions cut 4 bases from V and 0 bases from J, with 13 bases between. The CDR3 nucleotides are TGCGCCAGCAGTCGCACTAGCTTAAGCTCCTACAATGAGCAGTTCTTC. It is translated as CASSRTSLSSYNEQFF.

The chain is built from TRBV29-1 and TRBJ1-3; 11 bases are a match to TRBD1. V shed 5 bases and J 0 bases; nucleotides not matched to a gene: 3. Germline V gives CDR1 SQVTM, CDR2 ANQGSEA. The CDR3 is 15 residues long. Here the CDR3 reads CSVLGTGGSGNTIYF. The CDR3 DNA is TGCAGCGTTCTCGGGACAGGGGGCTCTGGAAACACCATATATTTT.

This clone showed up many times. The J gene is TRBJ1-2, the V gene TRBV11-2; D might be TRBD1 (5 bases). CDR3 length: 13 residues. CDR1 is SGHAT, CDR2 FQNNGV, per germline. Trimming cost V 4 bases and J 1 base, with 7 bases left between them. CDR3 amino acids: CASSSGRNYGYTF. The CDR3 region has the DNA TGTGCCAGCAGCTCAGGGCGTAACTATGGCTACACCTTC.

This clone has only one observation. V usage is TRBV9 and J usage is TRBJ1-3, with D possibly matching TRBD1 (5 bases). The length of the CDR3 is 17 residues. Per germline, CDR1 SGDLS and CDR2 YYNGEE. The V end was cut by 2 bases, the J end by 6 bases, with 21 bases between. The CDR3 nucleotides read TGTGCCAGCAGCGTTGGATCTGGCCCAAGGGGTGCAAACACCATATATTTT. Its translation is CASSVGSGPRGANTIYF.

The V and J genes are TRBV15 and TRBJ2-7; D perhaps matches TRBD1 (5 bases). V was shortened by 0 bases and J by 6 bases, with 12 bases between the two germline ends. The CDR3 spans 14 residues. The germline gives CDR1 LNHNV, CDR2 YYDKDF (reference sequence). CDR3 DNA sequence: TGTGCCACCAGCAGAGAAGTAGGGGCCCGCGAGCAGTACTTC. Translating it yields CATSREVGAREQYF.

The CDR3, as DNA: TGCGCCAGCAGCGCGACTAGCGGGAGGGCCGGGGGTGAGCAGTTCTTC. It yields the protein CASSATSGRAGGEQFF. This chain joins TRBV5-1 and TRBJ2-1, with 14 nucleotides matching TRBD2. The J segment lost 9 bases and the V segment lost 4 bases, leaving 9 bases of the junction unmatched. Germline V gene sequence: CDR1 SGHRS, CDR2 YFSETQ. This CDR3 is 16 amino acids long.

CDR3 residues: CASSLSLLSYEQYF. The CDR3, as DNA: TGCGCCAGCAGCTTGAGCCTCCTGTCCTACGAGCAGTACTTC. The chain carries TRBV5-1 and TRBJ2-7, with unresolved D. Germline V lookup: CDR1 SGHRS, CDR2 YFSETQ. The CDR3 length is 14 residues. The germline V and J ends were trimmed by 1 base and 1 base, with 9 bases remaining between them.

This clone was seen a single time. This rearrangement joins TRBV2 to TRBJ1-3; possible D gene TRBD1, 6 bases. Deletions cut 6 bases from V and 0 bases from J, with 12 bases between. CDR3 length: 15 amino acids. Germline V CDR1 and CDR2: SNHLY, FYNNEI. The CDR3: CASRAQGLSGNTIYF. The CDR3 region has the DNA TGTGCCAGCAGGGCTCAGGGGCTCTCTGGAAACACCATATATTTT.

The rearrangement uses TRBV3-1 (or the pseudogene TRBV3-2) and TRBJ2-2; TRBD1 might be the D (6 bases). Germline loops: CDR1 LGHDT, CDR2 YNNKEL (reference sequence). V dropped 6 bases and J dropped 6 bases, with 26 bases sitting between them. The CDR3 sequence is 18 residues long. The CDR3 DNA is TGTGCCAGCAGTCGAAGACGGGGATACAGGGTGGGCGCCGGGGAGCTGTTTTTT. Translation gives CASSRRRGYRVGAGELFF.

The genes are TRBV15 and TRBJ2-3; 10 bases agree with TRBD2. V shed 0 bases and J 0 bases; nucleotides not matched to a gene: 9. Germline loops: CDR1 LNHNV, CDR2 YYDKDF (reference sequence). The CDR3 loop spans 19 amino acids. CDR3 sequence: CATSRDGGAGGPSTDTQYF. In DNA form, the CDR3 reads TGTGCCACCAGCAGAGATGGGGGAGCGGGAGGGCCGAGCACAGATACGCAGTATTTT.

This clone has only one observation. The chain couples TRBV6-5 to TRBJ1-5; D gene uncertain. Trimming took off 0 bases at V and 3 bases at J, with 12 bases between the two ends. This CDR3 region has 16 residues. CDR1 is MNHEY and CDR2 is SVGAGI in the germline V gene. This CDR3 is CASSYSPGGHNQPQHF. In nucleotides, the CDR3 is TGTGCCAGCAGTTACTCGCCGGGAGGTCACAATCAGCCCCAGCATTTT.

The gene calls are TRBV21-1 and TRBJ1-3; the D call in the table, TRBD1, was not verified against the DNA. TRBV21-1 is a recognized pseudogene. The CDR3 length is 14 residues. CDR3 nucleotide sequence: TGTGCCAGCGTTCCTGGCCGCTCTGGAAACACCATATATTTT. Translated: CASVPGRSGNTIYF.

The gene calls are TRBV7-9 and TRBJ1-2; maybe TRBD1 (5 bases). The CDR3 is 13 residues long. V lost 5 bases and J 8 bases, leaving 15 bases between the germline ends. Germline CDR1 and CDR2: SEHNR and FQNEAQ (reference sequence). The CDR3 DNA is TGTGCCAGCAGCGGCCACGGCAGGGTCGGCTACACCTTC. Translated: CASSGHGRVGYTF.

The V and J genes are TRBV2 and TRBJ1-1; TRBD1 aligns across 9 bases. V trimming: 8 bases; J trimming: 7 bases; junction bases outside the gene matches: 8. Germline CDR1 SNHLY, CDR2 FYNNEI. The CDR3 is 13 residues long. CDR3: CASADRGKIEAFF. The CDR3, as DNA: TGTGCCAGCGCGGACAGGGGAAAAATTGAAGCTTTCTTT. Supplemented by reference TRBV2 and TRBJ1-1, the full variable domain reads EPEVTQTPSHQVTQMGQEVILRCVPISNHLYFYWYRQILGQKVEFLVSFYNNEISEKSEIFDDQFSVERPDGSNFTLKIRSTKLEDSAMYFCASADRGKIEAFFGQGTRLTVV.

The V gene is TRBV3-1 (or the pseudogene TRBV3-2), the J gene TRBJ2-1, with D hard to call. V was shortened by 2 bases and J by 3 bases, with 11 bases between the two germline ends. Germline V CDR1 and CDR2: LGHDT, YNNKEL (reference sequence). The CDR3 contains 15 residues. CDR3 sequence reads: CASSQNSPSYNEQFF. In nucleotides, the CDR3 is TGTGCCAGCAGCCAAAATTCTCCTAGCTACAATGAGCAGTTCTTC.

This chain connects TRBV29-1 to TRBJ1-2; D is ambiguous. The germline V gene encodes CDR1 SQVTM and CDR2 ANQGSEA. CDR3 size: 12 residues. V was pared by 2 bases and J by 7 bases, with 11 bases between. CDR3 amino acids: CSVETAERGYTF. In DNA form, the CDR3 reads TGCAGCGTTGAAACGGCGGAGCGTGGCTACACCTTC.